The 32 T cell receptor beta chains listed next were all sequenced from one sample in a study of beta chain features in type 1 diabetes. Points from the study as a whole: Shortening that was moderate but significant affected the TCRB CDR3s of Type 1 diabetes patients in all four CD4+ subsets.

These receptors have no known antigen. Isolated RNA was reverse transcribed in full, so expressed TCRB transcripts were sequenced. Profiled with immunoSEQ multiplex PCR; TCRdb holds only in-frame clones, not every one. Among about 660,000 clones listed, around 15% were seen once. Sequencing was performed on naive CD4+ T cells from blood. These receptors were taken from a man aged 18 to 35 with type 1 diabetes.

CDR3: CASSIDLRGPEQFF. CDR3 DNA: TGTGCCAGTAGTATAGATCTCCGGGGGCCTGAGCAGTTCTTC. The chain couples TRBV19 to TRBJ2-1; possibly TRBD1 or TRBD2 for D (6 bases each). Germline V gene lookup returns CDR1 LNHDA and CDR2 SQIVND (reference sequence). V was pared by 0 bases and J by 9 bases, with 12 bases between. The CDR3 has 14 residues.

This clone was observed a handful of times. The chain uses TRBV25-1 and TRBJ2-1; 7 bases align to TRBD2. V shed 4 bases, J shed 4 bases, and the junction held 1 base outside the gene matches. This CDR3 comprises 13 residues. Germline V gene sequence: CDR1 MGHDK, CDR2 SYGVNS. CDR3 DNA: TGTGCCAGCAGTGCGGGAGGATACAATGAGCAGTTCTTC. This codes for CASSAGGYNEQFF.

Only a few counts were recorded for this clone. The chain recombines TRBV7-2 with TRBJ1-5; D gene ambiguous. This CDR3 has 12 residues. Trimming took 5 bases from V and 10 from J, leaving 12 bases between them. Germline CDR1 reads SGHTA; CDR2 reads FQGNSA. The CDR3 nucleotides read TGTGCCAGCAGCCCCGATGCGGGACCCCAGCATTTT. It encodes CASSPDAGPQHF.

This clone was seen more than once but under ten times. The rearrangement joins TRBV20-1 to TRBJ1-2; maybe TRBD1 (5 bases). Trimming left V 3 bases short and J 6 bases short, with 8 bases between. The germline gives CDR1 DFQATT, CDR2 SNEGSKA (reference sequence). The CDR3 runs to 11 residues. CDR3 sequence (DNA): TGCAGTGCTAGCGGACATCATGGCTACACCTTC. Its protein product is CSASGHHGYTF.

This sequence joins TRBV7-2 and TRBJ1-6; TRBD1 aligns across 8 bases. The CDR3 consists of 13 residues. The germline V gene encodes CDR1 SGHTA and CDR2 FQGNSA. V lost 1 base to trimming and J lost 15 bases; unmatched junction nucleotides: 5. CDR3 protein: CASSLDGQGHLHF. The CDR3 DNA follows: TGTGCCAGCAGCTTAGACGGACAGGGTCACCTCCACTTT.

There are a few counts of this clone. V is TRBV7-2 and J is TRBJ2-4; D is possibly TRBD2 (5 bases). The CDR3 has 15 residues. Between the trimmed V and J ends, which lost 3 bases and 8 bases, there was a span of 17 bases. Germline CDR1 and CDR2: SGHTA and FQGNSA. The CDR3 spells CASSLSRGRFDIQYF. The CDR3 coding sequence is TGTGCCAGCAGCTTGAGTCGGGGAAGGTTCGACATTCAGTACTTC.

This clone was picked up a small number of times. The V call is TRBV28, the J call TRBJ2-6; D unresolved. Germline V lookup: CDR1 MDHEN, CDR2 SYDVKM. The CDR3 length is 15 residues. Trimming took off 1 base at V and 0 bases at J, with 4 bases between the two ends. CDR3 amino acids: CASSLLVSGANVLTF. CDR3 coding DNA: TGTGCCAGCAGTTTATTAGTCTCTGGGGCCAACGTCCTGACTTTC.

This clone came up a few times. The sample holds other DNA sequences that translate to the same CDR3. The J gene is TRBJ1-1, the V gene TRBV30; 11 nucleotides match TRBD1. The V segment lost 3 bases and the J segment 4 bases; nucleotides outside the gene matches: 1. The CDR3 loop spans 13 amino acids. Per the germline V gene, CDR1 is GTSNPN and CDR2 is SVGIG (reference sequence). CDR3 region: CAWSGQGATEAFF. CDR3 DNA sequence: TGTGCCTGGAGCGGACAGGGGGCCACTGAAGCTTTCTTT.

This chain connects TRBV30 to TRBJ2-6; D unclear. This CDR3 region has 13 residues. CDR1 and CDR2 (germline): GTSNPN, SVGIG (reference sequence). V was shortened by 2 bases and J by 4 bases, with 6 bases between the two germline ends. CDR3 bases: TGTGCCTGGAGTCCCTCGGGGGCCAACGTCCTGACTTTC. It codes for CAWSPSGANVLTF.

The CDR3, as DNA: TGCAGTACTGACAGGGGTACTGAAGCTTTCTTT. This gives the protein CSTDRGTEAFF. The V and J genes are TRBV20-1 and TRBJ1-1, with 8 bases identical to TRBD1. After removal of 8 bases from V and 5 bases from J, the junction contained 4 bases not matched to a gene. Germline CDR1 is DFQATT and CDR2 is SNEGSKA (reference sequence). The CDR3 extends over 11 amino acids.

V gene TRBV9 combines with J gene TRBJ2-2; the D call may be TRBD1 or TRBD2 (5 bases each). The CDR3 totals 16 residues. The germline V gene encodes CDR1 SGDLS and CDR2 YYNGEE. Deletions cut 6 bases from V and 6 bases from J, with 21 bases between. The CDR3 DNA reads as TGTGCCAGCACGCTATCCGGGGCAGGGCCTCCCGGGGAGCTGTTTTTT. Translated: CASTLSGAGPPGELFF.

Here the CDR3 DNA reads TGCGCCAGCAGCCCGCTAGCGTACCAAGAGACCCAGTACTTC. Translation: CASSPLAYQETQYF. This chain uses TRBV4-3 with TRBJ2-5; D is possibly TRBD2 (6 bases). Germline CDR1 reads LGHNA; CDR2 reads YSLEER. Trimming pared 4 bases from V and 0 bases from J, leaving 9 bases between. The CDR3 has 14 amino acids.

The V gene is TRBV7-6, the J gene TRBJ2-2; a weak D match, TRBD1 (5 bases). Per germline, CDR1 SGHVS and CDR2 FNYEAQ. The CDR3 is 12 amino acids. V was trimmed by 5 bases and J by 6 bases, leaving 7 bases between them. CDR3 nucleotide sequence: TGTGCCAGCAGCGTACAGGCCGGGGAGCTGTTTTTT. As protein: CASSVQAGELFF.

This clone turned up a few times. The chain joins TRBV7-3 to TRBJ2-3, with 11 bases identical to TRBD2. The junction had 4 bases not matched to a gene; V was cut back by 3 bases and J by 5 bases. The CDR3 spans 15 residues. CDR1 and CDR2 (germline): SGHTA, FQGTGA. The CDR3 sequence: CASSFLAGGGDTQYF. The CDR3 DNA sequence: TGTGCCAGCAGCTTCCTAGCGGGGGGAGGAGATACGCAGTATTTT.

This clone was seen more than once but under ten times. The J gene is TRBJ2-7, the V gene TRBV5-5, with TRBD1 matching 9 bases. The V segment lost 5 bases and the J segment 6 bases; nucleotides outside the gene matches: 9. CDR1 SGHKS and CDR2 YYEKEE come from the germline V gene (reference sequence). The CDR3 runs 14 residues. CDR3 DNA: TGTGCCAGCAGTTTACCGGGACAGGGACTCGAGCAGTACTTC. Its translation: CASSLPGQGLEQYF.

This clone showed up just a few times. The junction differs from germline at one of its ends, possibly a read error. The chain employs TRBV2 and TRBJ2-5; D gene unclear. Germline values: CDR1 SNHLY, CDR2 FYNNEI. This CDR3 has 13 residues. For the CDR3, the DNA is TGTGCCAGCAGCGCCCATCCTACAGCCCCCATTCACTTC. It is translated as CASSAHPTAPIHF.

This clone was seen a handful of times. This rearrangement joins TRBV4-1 to TRBJ1-2; D perhaps matches TRBD1 (5 bases). Looked up from germline, CDR1 is MGHRA and CDR2 is YSYEKL. The CDR3 is 15 amino acids. Trimming left V 4 bases short and J 4 bases short, with 16 bases between. The DNA of the CDR3 is TGCGCCAGCAGCCTAGACACGATTGGGGGCTATGGCTACACCTTC. Protein: CASSLDTIGGYGYTF.

This clone was seen a few times. The chain couples TRBV5-6 to TRBJ2-1; D is ambiguous. CDR1 and CDR2 from the germline V gene are SGHDT and YYEEEE. Trimming cost V 0 bases and J 5 bases, with 6 bases left between them. The CDR3 spans 13 residues. CDR3 coding DNA: TGTGCCAGCAGCTTGGATGCCAACAATGAGCAGTTCTTC. This encodes CASSLDANNEQFF.

With respect to this clone: The junction departs from the called germline gene at one end, perhaps through a read error. This rearrangement joins TRBV5-4 to TRBJ2-3, with D possibly matching TRBD1 (5 bases). Germline loops: CDR1 SGHNT, CDR2 YYREEE (reference sequence). The length of the CDR3 is 14 residues. CDR3 residues: CASSPGRGTNTQYF. The CDR3 DNA reads TGTGCCAGCAGTCCCGGAAGGGGCACAAATACGCAGTATTTT. Complete variable domain (other parts from reference TRBV5-4 and TRBJ2-3): ETGVTQSPTHLIKTRGQQVTLRCSSQSGHNTVSWYQQALGQGPQFIFQYYREEENGRGNFPPRFSGLQFPNYSSELNVNALELDDSALYLCASSPGRGTNTQYFGPGTRLTVL.

This clone was observed a few times. The J gene is TRBJ2-4, the V gene TRBV29-1, with D perhaps being TRBD1 or TRBD2 (5 bases each). Trimming left V 3 bases short and J 7 bases short, with 19 bases between. Germline assignment: CDR1 SQVTM and CDR2 ANQGSEA. The CDR3 contains 15 residues. For the CDR3, the DNA is TGCAGCGTTGAGTTTTTTGGGACCGCAAAGAACATTCAGTACTTC. As protein: CSVEFFGTAKNIQYF.

The J gene is TRBJ1-1, the V gene TRBV28, with D perhaps matching TRBD1 (5 bases). Trimming took 2 bases from V and 5 from J, leaving 12 bases between them. Germline CDR1 and CDR2: MDHEN and SYDVKM. The CDR3 has 14 amino acids. The CDR3 DNA is TGTGCCAGCAGTTTACAGGGTGGGGGAACTGAAGCTTTCTTT. Amino acids: CASSLQGGGTEAFF.

A few counts support this clone. The chain joins TRBV10-3 to TRBJ1-3, with D possibly matching TRBD1 (5 bases). CDR3 size: 14 residues. V lost 4 bases, J lost 0 bases, and 7 bases lay in between. The germline V gene encodes CDR1 ENHRY and CDR2 SYGVKD. CDR3 nucleotides: TGTGCCATCAGTGGACAGAACTCTGGAAACACCATATATTTT. Residues: CAISGQNSGNTIYF.

Only a few counts were recorded for this clone. The chain joins TRBV9 to TRBJ1-4; 7 bases agree with TRBD1. CDR1 SGDLS and CDR2 YYNGEE come from the germline V gene. V dropped 3 bases and J dropped 8; count of bases not matched to a gene: 10. The CDR3 is 15 residues long. CDR3 loop: CASSGDREEGEKLFF. Here the CDR3 DNA reads TGTGCCAGCAGCGGCGACAGGGAAGAGGGGGAAAAACTGTTTTTT.

This rearrangement joins TRBV23-1 to TRBJ2-7; 7 bases match TRBD2. TRBV23-1 carries the ORF label, with uncertain function. J lost 11 bases, V lost 0 bases, and 7 bases had no gene match. The CDR3 sequence is 13 residues long. CDR3 loop: CASSQSGGGSEYF. The CDR3 nucleotides read TGCGCCAGCAGTCAATCCGGCGGGGGATCGGAGTACTTC.

V usage is TRBV5-1 and J usage is TRBJ2-5; 7 positions agree with TRBD2. This CDR3 comprises 12 residues. The V segment lost 7 bases and the J segment 2 bases; nucleotides outside the gene matches: 2. Germline V CDR1 and CDR2: SGHRS, YFSETQ. CDR3 DNA: TGCGCCAGCGGGACTACACAAGAGACCCAGTACTTC. Translating gives CASGTTQETQYF.

This clone was detected a few times. The V and J genes are TRBV5-6 and TRBJ2-1; no firm D call. The CDR3 is made up of 15 amino acids. V was trimmed by 0 bases and J by 2 bases, leaving 9 bases between them. Germline V gives CDR1 SGHDT, CDR2 YYEEEE. CDR3 amino acids: CASSLGQQTYNEQFF. CDR3 DNA: TGTGCCAGCAGCTTGGGGCAACAAACCTACAATGAGCAGTTCTTC.

The CDR3 is CASSLDLGDTQYF. CDR3 bases: TGTGCCAGCAGCTTAGATCTTGGAGATACGCAGTATTTT. The chain couples TRBV11-2 to TRBJ2-3; D gene unclear. Germline values: CDR1 SGHAT, CDR2 FQNNGV. The CDR3 extends over 13 amino acids. Trimming removed 0 bases from V and 5 bases from J, with 6 bases in between.

In this sample, this clone turned up a few times. The chain is built from TRBV29-1 and TRBJ1-1; tentatively, D is TRBD1 (5 bases). In germline, CDR1 is SQVTM, CDR2 ANQGSEA. This CDR3 is built from 16 residues. Trimming took 4 bases from V and 0 from J, leaving 18 bases between them. The CDR3, as DNA: TGCAGCGTTGCCGGGACTGCGTCCCTAATGAACACTGAAGCTTTCTTT. Its protein is CSVAGTASLMNTEAFF.

At least ten counts were recorded for this clone. The J gene is TRBJ2-4, the V gene TRBV18; 7 bases match TRBD2. After removal of 3 bases from V and 6 bases from J, the junction contained 5 bases not matched to a gene. The CDR3 extends over 14 amino acids. CDR1 KGHSH and CDR2 LQKENI come from the germline V gene. In DNA form, the CDR3 reads TGTGCCAGCTCACCGAGGGAGGGGAGAAACATTCAGTACTTC. Protein product: CASSPREGRNIQYF.

This clone was recorded a few times. V gene TRBV6-5 combines with J gene TRBJ1-5; D perhaps matches TRBD1 (6 bases). This CDR3 comprises 13 residues. Trimming left V 10 bases short and J 4 bases short, with 14 bases between. From germline, CDR1 is MNHEY and CDR2 SVGAGI. This CDR3 reads CATSRTENQPQHF. Written as DNA, the CDR3 is TGTGCCACCTCGAGGACAGAAAATCAGCCCCAGCATTTT.

In this sample, this clone turned up a few times. A much larger clone lies a single base off, so this may be a read error. The genes are TRBV27 and TRBJ2-5; D gene unclear. With 7 bases removed from V and 3 bases from J, the gap between germline ends came to 3 bases. Germline V gives CDR1 MNHEY, CDR2 SMNVEV (reference sequence). CDR3 length: 10 residues. CDR3 residues: CASNEETQYF. The CDR3 coding sequence is TGTGCCAGCAATGAAGAGACCCAGTACTTC.

The genes are TRBV5-6 and TRBJ1-1; D not resolved. Germline V gene data show CDR1 as SGHDT and CDR2 as YYEEEE. V lost 2 bases and J lost 0, with 17 bases in between. The length of the CDR3 is 17 residues. The CDR3 here is CASSFPSDSLMNTEAFF. As DNA, the CDR3 is TGTGCCAGCAGCTTTCCCTCCGATTCTCTCATGAACACTGAAGCTTTCTTT. The full variable domain, rest sourced from reference TRBV5-6 and TRBJ1-1, is DAGVTQSPTHLIKTRGQQVTLRCSPKSGHDTVSWYQQALGQGPQFIFQYYEEEERQRGNFPDRFSGHQFPNYSSELNVNALLLGDSALYLCASSFPSDSLMNTEAFFGQGTRLTVV.